The source of this T cell receptor beta chain is a study of prognosis after radiotherapy for stage I lung cancer. The wider study: Enrolled patients were those with stage I non-small cell lung cancer, a group that was recruited between early 2018 and January 2019.

This clonotype was picked up many times. Blood draws of roughly 6 milliliters of peripheral blood occurred at each of two time points. The genomic DNA TCR beta CDR3 region underwent two rounds of multiplex PCR. The authors ran first-round PCR with primers specific to each TRBV and TRBJ gene. TCRdb analysed the multiplex PCR reads with MiXCR anew, one entry per CDR3 protein. The sample includes approximately 22,000 distinct CDR3 sequences, around 40% of them seen just once. The sample consisted of PBMCs, taken before or after stereotactic body radiation therapy (not recorded which). The receptor was derived from a donor aged 50 or older with non-small cell lung cancer.

Here the CDR3 reads CASSLEAGFYEQYF. The CDR3 DNA sequence: TGTGCCAGCAGTTTAGAGGCAGGCTTCTACGAGCAGTACTTC. J is TRBJ2-7 and V is TRBV27; D not resolved. CDR3 size: 14 residues. Germline assignment: CDR1 MNHEY and CDR2 SMNVEV (reference sequence). The ends were cut back, 2 bases at V and 3 bases at J, with 11 bases in the middle.